A single sample is the source of the 31 T cell receptor beta chains below, sequenced in a study of cytomegalovirus exposure and HLA in healthy donors. Only in-frame clones appear in the TCRdb table, and some are missing; sequencing was by immunoSEQ multiplex PCR. The repertoire holds around 100,000 clones, with approximately 94% as singletons. Sample: PBMCs. All receptors come from a woman in her late teens or twenties in good health and CMV-seronegative.

The genes are TRBV7-9 and TRBJ2-7, with TRBD1 as a possible D gene (6 bases). Germline assignment: CDR1 SEHNR and CDR2 FQNEAQ (reference sequence). V gave up 2 bases and J gave up 0 bases, with 14 bases separating them. This CDR3 contains 16 residues. For the CDR3, the DNA is TGTGCCAGCAGCTTAACAACAGGGACCAGCTCCTACGAGCAGTACTTC. Protein sequence: CASSLTTGTSSYEQYF.

This clone was observed once. The gene calls are TRBV29-1 and TRBJ1-1, with TRBD1 matching over 8 bases. Germline V gene lookup returns CDR1 SQVTM and CDR2 ANQGSEA. The J segment lost 2 bases and the V segment lost 4 bases, leaving 9 bases of the junction unmatched. This CDR3 is built from 15 residues. CDR3 nucleotide sequence: TGCAGCGTTGCCGGAAGCGACAGGGGAAACACTGAAGCTTTCTTT. Residues: CSVAGSDRGNTEAFF.

The V and J genes are TRBV10-3 and TRBJ1-2, with D unresolved. Deletions cut 3 bases from V and 4 bases from J, with 9 bases between. Germline V lookup: CDR1 ENHRY, CDR2 SYGVKD. The length of the CDR3 is 13 residues. The CDR3, as DNA: TGTGCCATCAGTGATCAGGAATCCTATGGCTACACCTTC. It codes for CAISDQESYGYTF.

This clone has a handful of counts. The gene calls are TRBV11-2 and TRBJ1-1; a possible D gene is TRBD1 (6 bases). This CDR3 has 13 amino acids. Per germline, CDR1 SGHAT and CDR2 FQNNGV. Trimming took 3 bases from V and 5 from J, leaving 10 bases between them. DNA for the CDR3: TGTGCCAGCAGCTTTTCAGGGGAAACTGAAGCTTTCTTT. Translated, it gives CASSFSGETEAFF.

The chain is built from TRBV5-1 and TRBJ1-1; TRBD1 is a possible D gene (5 bases). With 0 bases removed from V and 5 bases from J, the gap between germline ends came to 11 bases. CDR3 length: 14 amino acids. Looked up from germline, CDR1 is SGHRS and CDR2 is YFSETQ. The CDR3 sequence: CASSLERGVTEAFF. The CDR3 DNA is TGCGCCAGCAGCTTGGAAAGGGGTGTGACTGAAGCTTTCTTT.

The chain's CDR3 is CASSKDRGSGYTF. CDR3 DNA: TGTGCCAGTTCTAAGGACAGGGGCAGTGGCTACACCTTC. This chain links TRBV19 with TRBJ1-2; 9 bases align to TRBD1. Germline V gene sequence: CDR1 LNHDA, CDR2 SQIVND (reference sequence). J gave up 7 bases and V 8 bases, and 8 bases lay outside the gene matches. This CDR3 comprises 13 residues.

This chain links TRBV5-1 with TRBJ2-7; 7 bases map to TRBD2. This CDR3 contains 15 residues. CDR1 and CDR2 (germline): SGHRS, YFSETQ. Trimming took 6 bases from V and 7 from J; bases not matched to a gene: 16. For the CDR3, the DNA is TGCGCCAGCACTTCTATGTCGGGAGGCACTTGGGAGCAGTACTTC. It is translated as CASTSMSGGTWEQYF.

The V and J genes are TRBV6-5 and TRBJ1-1; a weak D match, TRBD1 (6 bases). Germline V gene data show CDR1 as MNHEY and CDR2 as SVGAGI. This CDR3 is built from 11 residues. V was pared by 3 bases and J by 10 bases, with 9 bases between. Here the CDR3 DNA reads TGTGCCAGCAGTTATGGGGGGGCAGCTTTCTTT. Translating it yields CASSYGGAAFF.

This chain connects TRBV16 to TRBJ2-7, with 8 bases aligning to TRBD1. The germline V gene has CDR1 KGHSY and CDR2 FQNENV. Unmatched junction bases numbered 6, after V lost 1 base and J lost 4 bases. This CDR3 comprises 15 residues. This CDR3 reads CASSQWQGAQYEQYF. Here the CDR3 DNA reads TGTGCCAGCAGCCAATGGCAGGGGGCCCAATACGAGCAGTACTTC.

The chain links TRBV15 to TRBJ2-7; TRBD2 might be the D (5 bases). V was cut by 2 bases and J by 6 bases, with 14 bases left in between. Germline CDR1 LNHNV, CDR2 YYDKDF (reference sequence). The CDR3 is 14 residues long. The CDR3 coding sequence is TGTGCCACCAGCAGACCTACTAGTTCTGCCGAGCAGTACTTC. It is translated as CATSRPTSSAEQYF.

The rearrangement links TRBV5-1 to TRBJ1-2; no firm D call. Germline V gene sequence: CDR1 SGHRS, CDR2 YFSETQ. The CDR3 totals 15 residues. Trimming cost V 0 bases and J 0 bases, with 9 bases left between them. The CDR3 DNA sequence: TGCGCCAGCAGCTTGGTAGCGGGAGCTAACTATGGCTACACCTTC. This codes for CASSLVAGANYGYTF.

The chain couples TRBV4-3 to TRBJ2-1; 7 nucleotides agree with TRBD1. Germline-derived CDR1 and CDR2 are LGHNA and YSLEER. The junction had 7 bases not matched to a gene; V was cut back by 1 base and J by 10 bases. This CDR3 has 14 residues. The DNA of the CDR3 is TGCGCCAGCAGCCAAGCTGAGGGGGCGAGGGAGCAGTTCTTC. Translated, it gives CASSQAEGAREQFF.

This sequence joins TRBV5-1 and TRBJ2-7; D is ambiguous. There are 13 residues in the CDR3. CDR1 and CDR2 (germline): SGHRS, YFSETQ. V was clipped by 0 bases and J by 4 bases, with 8 bases between them. Here the CDR3 DNA reads TGCGCCAGCAGCTTGGGTCTCACTTACGAGCAGTACTTC. This encodes CASSLGLTYEQYF. The variable domain in full, with the rest retrieved from reference TRBV5-1 and TRBJ2-7, is KAGVTQTPRYLIKTRGQQVTLSCSPISGHRSVSWYQQTPGQGLQFLFEYFSETQRNKGNFPGRFSGRQFSNSRSEMNVSTLELGDSALYLCASSLGLTYEQYFGPGTRLTVT.

The rearrangement links TRBV5-1 to TRBJ2-7, with a tentative D call TRBD1 (6 bases). Germline V CDR1 and CDR2: SGHRS, YFSETQ. Trimming took 4 bases from V and 1 from J, leaving 15 bases between them. The CDR3 has 15 residues. Written as DNA, the CDR3 is TGCGCCAGCAGCACCCGGGACACTGGTTCCTACGAGCAGTACTTC. It yields the protein CASSTRDTGSYEQYF.

The gene calls are TRBV10-3 and TRBJ2-7, with a weak D call TRBD1 (6 bases). CDR3 size: 14 residues. Between the trimmed V and J ends, which lost 4 bases and 6 bases, there was a span of 16 bases. In germline, CDR1 is ENHRY, CDR2 SYGVKD. CDR3 DNA sequence: TGTGCCATCAGTGGACCGGGGCTAGGGGGCGAGCAGTACTTC. This translates into CAISGPGLGGEQYF.

The rearrangement joins TRBV11-3 to TRBJ1-2; 8 bases agree with TRBD1. CDR3 size: 15 residues. Germline CDR1 reads SGHNT; CDR2 reads YENEEA. V gave up 5 bases and J gave up 8 bases; unmatched junction bases: 13. The chain's CDR3 is CASSPLSGGAEGYTF. The CDR3 nucleotides are TGTGCCAGCAGCCCCCTTTCAGGGGGCGCGGAGGGCTACACCTTC. Combining the CDR3 with reference TRBV11-3 and TRBJ1-2 gives the whole variable domain EAGVVQSPRYKIIEKKQPVAFWCNPISGHNTLYWYLQNLGQGPELLIRYENEEAVDDSQLPKDRFSAERLKGVDSTLKIQPAELGDSAVYLCASSPLSGGAEGYTFGSGTRLTVV.

The rearrangement joins TRBV19 to TRBJ1-1, with D unclear. CDR1 and CDR2 from the germline V gene are LNHDA and SQIVND (reference sequence). The CDR3 is 14 residues long. The V end was cut by 6 bases, the J end by 1 base, with 12 bases between. The CDR3 region is CASSQDNWNTEAFF. The CDR3 DNA is TGTGCCAGTAGCCAAGACAACTGGAACACTGAAGCTTTCTTT.

The chain joins TRBV5-5 to TRBJ2-7, with TRBD2 matching 8 bases. CDR1 and CDR2 from the germline V gene are SGHKS and YYEKEE (reference sequence). Trimming removed 0 bases from V and 3 bases from J; junction bases left unmatched: 8. There are 16 residues in the CDR3. The CDR3 coding sequence is TGTGCCAGCAGCTTGGAAGGGGCGGGGGGTTTCTACGAGCAGTACTTC. Its translation is CASSLEGAGGFYEQYF.

The genes are TRBV6-1 and TRBJ1-4, with 8 bases fitting TRBD1. The CDR3 runs 17 residues. Germline V gene data show CDR1 as MNHNS and CDR2 as SASEGT. V lost 4 bases, J lost 4 bases, and 11 bases stayed unmatched. The CDR3 DNA reads as TGTGCCAGCAGTGCAGGGGGCAGGTCATATGATAATGAAAAACTGTTTTTT. Translated: CASSAGGRSYDNEKLFF.

This chain connects TRBV7-9 to TRBJ2-1, with D maybe TRBD1 (8 bases). The CDR3 extends over 16 amino acids. The germline V and J ends were trimmed by 4 bases and 4 bases, with 17 bases remaining between them. CDR1 SEHNR and CDR2 FQNEAQ come from the germline V gene (reference sequence). The CDR3 reads CASSSSTGGAYNEQFF. CDR3 nucleotide sequence: TGTGCCAGCAGCTCAAGCACAGGGGGGGCTTACAATGAGCAGTTCTTC.

The V and J genes are TRBV5-5 and TRBJ2-7, with 7 bases identical to TRBD2. V trimming: 0 bases; J trimming: 2 bases; junction bases outside the gene matches: 5. The germline V gene has CDR1 SGHKS and CDR2 YYEKEE (reference sequence). There are 15 residues in the CDR3. CDR3 nucleotide sequence: TGTGCCAGCAGCTTGGTAGCGGGTAGCGCCTACGAGCAGTACTTC. It specifies CASSLVAGSAYEQYF.

The V call is TRBV5-1, the J call TRBJ1-1; 7 bases align to TRBD1. Germline-derived CDR1 and CDR2 are SGHRS and YFSETQ. V dropped 4 bases and J dropped 8; count of bases not matched to a gene: 5. This CDR3 region has 12 residues. The CDR3 bases are TGCGCCAGCAGCCCCTCGGGACAGGAAGCTTTCTTT. Encoded protein: CASSPSGQEAFF.

This clone was seen a few times. The chain couples TRBV4-2 to TRBJ1-2; D call uncertain. The CDR3 sequence is 15 residues long. Deletions cut 4 bases from V and 3 bases from J, with 15 bases between. Germline V gene data show CDR1 as LGHNA and CDR2 as YNFKEQ. The CDR3 bases are TGTGCCAGCAGCCCCCTCTTTACCCAGGACTATGGCTACACCTTC. Its protein is CASSPLFTQDYGYTF.

The chain couples TRBV29-1 to TRBJ2-3, with TRBD2 matching 10 bases. The germline V gene encodes CDR1 SQVTM and CDR2 ANQGSEA. The CDR3 extends over 16 amino acids. Trimming cost V 2 bases and J 2 bases; bases outside gene matches: 7. This CDR3 reads CSVEPFTSGNTDTQYF. DNA for the CDR3: TGCAGCGTTGAACCCTTTACTAGCGGGAACACAGATACGCAGTATTTT.

The chain is built from TRBV2 and TRBJ2-3, with TRBD2 matching 12 bases. This CDR3 spans 16 amino acids. The germline V gene has CDR1 SNHLY and CDR2 FYNNEI. The V gene end was trimmed by 4 bases and the J gene end by 3 bases; junction bases not matched to a gene: 5. DNA of the CDR3: TGTGCCAGCAGTGTGGGGCTAGCGGGGGGGACAGATACGCAGTATTTT. Protein sequence: CASSVGLAGGTDTQYF.

This chain links TRBV6-5 with TRBJ1-3; no reliable D call. The CDR3 covers 16 residues. Germline V gives CDR1 MNHEY, CDR2 SVGAGI. Between the trimmed V and J ends, which lost 2 bases and 0 bases, there was a span of 11 bases. CDR3 loop: CASSYLAGCSGNTIYF. The DNA for the CDR3 is TGTGCCAGCAGTTACCTTGCGGGGTGCTCTGGAAACACCATATATTTT.

In regard to this clone: Other DNA sequences of this sample code for an identical CDR3. The gene calls are TRBV9 and TRBJ1-1; perhaps TRBD1 as D (5 bases). Trimming took off 1 base at V and 1 base at J, with 5 bases between the two ends. Per germline, CDR1 SGDLS and CDR2 YYNGEE. The CDR3 covers 13 residues. CDR3 protein: CASSVTGNTEAFF. CDR3 DNA sequence: TGTGCCAGCAGCGTAACAGGGAACACTGAAGCTTTCTTT.

The chain has TRBV4-1 and TRBJ2-5, with unresolved D. The germline gives CDR1 MGHRA, CDR2 YSYEKL. The CDR3 is made up of 12 amino acids. Trimming pared 0 bases from V and 6 bases from J, leaving 5 bases between. CDR3 amino acids: CASSQDYKTQYF. In DNA, the CDR3 is TGCGCCAGCAGCCAAGATTACAAGACCCAGTACTTC.

The V call is TRBV9, the J call TRBJ2-2, with unresolved D. The V gene's germline CDR1 is SGDLS and CDR2 YYNGEE. V dropped 1 base and J dropped 1 base, with 11 bases sitting between them. The CDR3 runs to 16 residues. The CDR3: CASSVRLMGNTGELFF. CDR3 in DNA: TGTGCCAGCAGCGTAAGACTGATGGGGAACACCGGGGAGCTGTTTTTT.

This clone occurred once. This chain connects TRBV13 to TRBJ2-5; 12 bases agree with TRBD1. This CDR3 is 16 amino acids long. Germline V lookup: CDR1 PRHDT, CDR2 FYEKMQ (reference sequence). Trimming removed 3 bases from V and 5 bases from J; junction bases left unmatched: 7. DNA of the CDR3: TGTGCCAGCAGCTTCCGGGACAGGGGGCCGGGGGAGACCCAGTACTTC. It is translated as CASSFRDRGPGETQYF.

The rearrangement joins TRBV19 to TRBJ1-2; D gene unclear. Looked up from germline, CDR1 is LNHDA and CDR2 is SQIVND (reference sequence). The V end lost 8 bases, the J end lost 5 bases, and 24 bases lay between the germline ends. This CDR3 is 16 amino acids long. The chain's CDR3 is CASALTSSGKPYGYTF. Here the CDR3 DNA reads TGTGCCAGTGCCCTTACCTCCTCCGGGAAGCCTTATGGCTACACCTTC.